These 16 T cell receptor beta chains share one sample of origin, sequenced in a study of molecular identifiers for immune sequencing clone quantification. Each CDR3 protein is one row after TCRdb ran MiXCR on the PCR reads. The repertoire includes about 640,000 distinct CDR3 sequences, 20% of them detected once, and roughly 0.9% sits in the top ten. The sequenced sample was naive CD8+ T cells from blood, with Jurkat cell RNA spiked in. Documented subset: FACS-sorted CD8+CD4-CCR7+CD45RA+ naive T cells. These receptors all come from a human donor in good health. Some libraries in this study had Jurkat cell RNA spiked in.

The rearrangement uses TRBV10-3 and TRBJ1-1; D remains ambiguous. The V end was cut by 4 bases, the J end by 3 bases, with 9 bases between. The CDR3 sequence is 13 residues long. Per germline, CDR1 ENHRY and CDR2 SYGVKD. For the CDR3, the DNA is TGTGCCATCAGTGCGCCAGAGGACACTGAAGCTTTCTTT. Its translation is CAISAPEDTEAFF.

In its sample, this clonotype was seen many times. The chain has TRBV28 and TRBJ1-1; 7 bases agree with TRBD1. The germline V gene encodes CDR1 MDHEN and CDR2 SYDVKM. The CDR3 runs to 15 residues. With V trimmed by 2 bases and J by 4 bases, 7 bases remained unmatched. The CDR3, as DNA: TGTGCCAGCAGTTTACTTACAGGGGTCACCACTGAAGCTTTCTTT. Its translation: CASSLLTGVTTEAFF. Full variable domain (remainder filled in from reference TRBV28 and TRBJ1-1): DVKVTQSSRYLVKRTGEKVFLECVQDMDHENMFWYRQDPGLGLRLIYFSYDVKMKEKGDIPEGYSVSREKKERFSLILESASTNQTSMYLCASSLLTGVTTEAFFGQGTRLTVV.

V usage is TRBV12-5 and J usage is TRBJ1-2; D possibly corresponds to TRBD1 (5 bases). Trimming removed 5 bases from V and 3 bases from J, with 10 bases in between. CDR1 and CDR2 from the germline V gene are LGHNT and FRNRAP. The CDR3 consists of 13 residues. The CDR3 is CASGPGPDYGYTF. DNA for the CDR3: TGTGCTAGTGGTCCGGGGCCGGACTATGGCTACACCTTC.

There are many counts of this clonotype. This sequence joins TRBV7-7 and TRBJ2-5, with a possible D match to TRBD2 (5 bases). This CDR3 has 17 amino acids. Trimming shortened V by 5 bases and J by 0 bases, and 19 bases separated the two germline ends. Germline assignment: CDR1 SSHAT and CDR2 FNYEAQ (reference sequence). This CDR3 reads CASSLHGVGKDQETQYF. The CDR3 DNA follows: TGTGCCAGCAGCCTTCACGGGGTGGGGAAGGACCAAGAGACCCAGTACTTC.

The chain carries TRBV30 and TRBJ2-2, with TRBD1 as a possible D gene (6 bases). This CDR3 contains 15 residues. Germline V gene sequence: CDR1 GTSNPN, CDR2 SVGIG (reference sequence). The V gene lost 0 bases and the J gene lost 6 bases, with 14 bases spanning the gap. This CDR3 is CAWSVMGARAGELFF. Here the CDR3 DNA reads TGTGCCTGGAGTGTAATGGGGGCGCGGGCCGGGGAGCTGTTTTTT.

This clonotype was seen a few times. The chain recombines TRBV19 with TRBJ2-2; D is ambiguous. Germline lookup yields CDR1 LNHDA and CDR2 SQIVND (reference sequence). With 4 bases removed from V and 4 bases from J, the gap between germline ends came to 7 bases. The CDR3 consists of 13 residues. CDR3 sequence reads: CASSTYGTGELFF. CDR3 nucleotides: TGTGCCAGTAGTACTTATGGCACCGGGGAGCTGTTTTTT.

This clonotype has ten or more counts. V is TRBV19 and J is TRBJ1-5; TRBD1 matches 8 bases. The germline V gene encodes CDR1 LNHDA and CDR2 SQIVND (reference sequence). The J segment lost 5 bases and the V segment lost 7 bases, leaving 7 bases of the junction unmatched. The CDR3 loop spans 14 amino acids. The CDR3 DNA is TGTGCCAGTATGAGCCGGACAGGGTATCAGCCCCAGCATTTT. Its translation: CASMSRTGYQPQHF.

With regard to this clonotype: The junction shows a germline mismatch at one end, possibly a read error. The V and J genes are TRBV9 and TRBJ2-2; tentatively, D is TRBD2 (5 bases). The length of the CDR3 is 14 residues. CDR1 and CDR2 (germline): SGDLS, YYNGEE. The CDR3 DNA reads TGTGTCAGCAGCGTGGGTGGCGGGACCGGGGAGCTGTTTTTT. It codes for CVSSVGGGTGELFF.

This clonotype turned up a few times. A read error may explain this, as a much larger clone is one base away. The chain couples TRBV7-9 to TRBJ1-1; no reliable D call. The CDR3 is made up of 13 amino acids. Per the germline V gene, CDR1 is SEHNR and CDR2 is FQNEAQ (reference sequence). V lost 2 bases and J 10 bases, leaving 14 bases between the germline ends. CDR3 nucleotides: TGTGCCAGCAGCTTATCAGAGTCACCTGTAGCTTTCTTT. This gives the protein CASSLSESPVAFF.

This clonotype was observed a handful of times. The chain carries TRBV7-9 and TRBJ2-7, with 8 positions matching TRBD1. The trim removed 5 bases at V and 3 bases at J, leaving 9 bases unmatched. Germline CDR1 and CDR2: SEHNR and FQNEAQ (reference sequence). This CDR3 is built from 15 residues. The CDR3 loop reads CASSGGGQGSYEQYF. The CDR3 nucleotides are TGTGCCAGCAGCGGAGGAGGACAGGGAAGCTACGAGCAGTACTTC.

This clonotype occurred many times. This CDR3 reads CASSLDQGAFSDTQYF. As DNA, the CDR3 is TGTGCCAGCAGCTTAGATCAGGGGGCGTTTTCCGATACGCAGTATTTT. V is TRBV13 and J is TRBJ2-3; 8 nucleotides line up with TRBD1. CDR1 PRHDT and CDR2 FYEKMQ come from the germline V gene (reference sequence). The CDR3 is 16 residues long. V was clipped by 1 base and J by 6 bases; unmatched bases: 9.

The chain uses TRBV4-3 and TRBJ2-3, with 10 bases fitting TRBD1. The CDR3 extends over 15 amino acids. The germline gives CDR1 LGHNA, CDR2 YSLEER. The ends lost 3 bases at V and 7 bases at J; junction bases unmatched: 7. CDR3 sequence: CASSQGTGAENTQYF. The CDR3 DNA is TGCGCCAGCAGCCAGGGGACAGGGGCAGAAAATACGCAGTATTTT.

The table lists this clonotype with a few counts. Here the CDR3 DNA reads TGCGCCAGCAGCCCTATACCCGCCGGGACACCGACCTACGAGCAGTACTTC. This encodes CASSPIPAGTPTYEQYF. The rearrangement uses TRBV4-1 and TRBJ2-7; possible D gene TRBD1, 6 bases. V dropped 4 bases and J dropped 2 bases, with 21 bases sitting between them. The CDR3 has 17 amino acids. Germline CDR1 is MGHRA and CDR2 is YSYEKL.

To note about this clonotype: A much larger clone lies one base from this, so it may be a read error. The chain recombines TRBV11-2 with TRBJ2-3; no clear D. Trimming cost V 4 bases and J 10 bases, with 9 bases left between them. The length of the CDR3 is 11 residues. Germline V gene lookup returns CDR1 SGHAT and CDR2 FQNNGV. The CDR3 coding sequence is TGTGCCAGCAGCTCCCCTGCGGCGCAGTATTTT. Translation: CASSSPAAQYF.

This clonotype was seen a few times. The V and J genes are TRBV7-3 and TRBJ2-3; the match to TRBD2 covers 13 bases. Trimming at V came to 3 bases and at J to 6 bases, leaving 6 bases not matched to a gene. The CDR3 is made up of 16 amino acids. Germline V gene lookup returns CDR1 SGHTA and CDR2 FQGTGA. The CDR3 DNA sequence: TGTGCCAGCAGCTTCGGACTAGCGGGAGAGGGGGATACGCAGTATTTT. Translated: CASSFGLAGEGDTQYF.

There are a few counts of this clonotype. With a much larger clone just one base away, this may be a read error. The chain is built from TRBV4-3 and TRBJ1-4, with 7 bases fitting TRBD1. Germline assignment: CDR1 LGHNA and CDR2 YSLEER. The CDR3 contains 15 residues. In DNA form, the CDR3 reads TGCGCCAGCAGCCAGGGGACAGCAACTAATGAAAGACTGTTTTTT. Its translation is CASSQGTATNERLFF.